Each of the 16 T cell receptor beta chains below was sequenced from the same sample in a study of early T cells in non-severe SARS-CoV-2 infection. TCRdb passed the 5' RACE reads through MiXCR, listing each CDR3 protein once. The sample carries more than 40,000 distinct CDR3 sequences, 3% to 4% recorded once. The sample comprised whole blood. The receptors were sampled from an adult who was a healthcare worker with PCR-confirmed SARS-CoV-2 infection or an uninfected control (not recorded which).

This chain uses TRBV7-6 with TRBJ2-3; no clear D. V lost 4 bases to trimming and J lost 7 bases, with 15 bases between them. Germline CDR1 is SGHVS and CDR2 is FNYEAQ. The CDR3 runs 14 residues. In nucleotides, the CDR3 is TGTGCCAGCAGCTCGGAAGCGTTAGGTCATACGCAGTATTTT. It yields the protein CASSSEALGHTQYF. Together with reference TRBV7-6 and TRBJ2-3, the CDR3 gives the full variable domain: GAGVSQSPRYKVTKRGQDVALRCDPISGHVSLYWYRQALGQGPEFLTYFNYEAQQDKSGLPNDRFSAERPEGSISTLTIQRTEQRDSAMYRCASSSEALGHTQYFGPGTRLTVL.

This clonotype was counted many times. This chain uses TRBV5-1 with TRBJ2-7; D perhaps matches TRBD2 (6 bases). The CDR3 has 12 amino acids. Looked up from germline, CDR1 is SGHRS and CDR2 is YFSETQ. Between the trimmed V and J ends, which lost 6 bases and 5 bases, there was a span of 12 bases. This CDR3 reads CASKSRLDEQYF. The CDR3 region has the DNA TGCGCCAGCAAGAGCCGACTAGACGAGCAGTACTTC.

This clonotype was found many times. The DNA for the CDR3 is TGTGCCAGCAGCCAAGAGGCGGCGGGAGTAAGGGAAGAGACCCAGTACTTC. Its translation: CASSQEAAGVREETQYF. The rearrangement joins TRBV14 to TRBJ2-5, with TRBD2 matching 7 bases. Germline values: CDR1 SGHDN, CDR2 FVKESK. The V gene end was trimmed by 0 bases and the J gene end by 3 bases; junction bases not matched to a gene: 10. The CDR3 has 17 amino acids.

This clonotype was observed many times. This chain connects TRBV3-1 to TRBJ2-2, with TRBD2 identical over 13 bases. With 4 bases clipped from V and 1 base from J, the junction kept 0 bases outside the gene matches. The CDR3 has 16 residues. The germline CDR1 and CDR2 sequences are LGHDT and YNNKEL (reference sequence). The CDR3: CASSRTSGGNTGELFF. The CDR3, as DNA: TGTGCCAGCAGCCGGACTAGCGGGGGGAACACCGGGGAGCTGTTTTTT. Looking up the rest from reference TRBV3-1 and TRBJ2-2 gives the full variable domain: DTAVSQTPKYLVTQMGNDKSIKCEQNLGHDTMYWYKQDSKKFLKIMFSYNNKELIINETVPNRFSPKSPDKAHLNLHINSLELGDSAVYFCASSRTSGGNTGELFFGEGSRLTVL.

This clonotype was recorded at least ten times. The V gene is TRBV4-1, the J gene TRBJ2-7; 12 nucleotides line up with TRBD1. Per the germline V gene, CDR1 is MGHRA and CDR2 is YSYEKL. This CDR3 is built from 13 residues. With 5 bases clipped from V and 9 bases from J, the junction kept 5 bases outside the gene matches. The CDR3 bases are TGCGCCAGCAGCATGGGGACAGGGGGCCGGCAGTACTTC. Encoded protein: CASSMGTGGRQYF.

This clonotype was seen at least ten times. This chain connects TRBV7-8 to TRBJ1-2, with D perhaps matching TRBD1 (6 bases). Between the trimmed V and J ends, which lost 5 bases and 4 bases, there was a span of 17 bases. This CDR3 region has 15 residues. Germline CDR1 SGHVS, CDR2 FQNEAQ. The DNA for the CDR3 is TGTGCCAGCAGCCGCAATGGGGCGACAGGCTATGGCTACACCTTC. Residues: CASSRNGATGYGYTF.

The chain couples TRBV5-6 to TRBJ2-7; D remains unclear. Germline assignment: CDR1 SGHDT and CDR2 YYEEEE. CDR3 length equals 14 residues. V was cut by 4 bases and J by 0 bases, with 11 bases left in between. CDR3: CASSPGGFSYEQYF. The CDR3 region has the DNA TGTGCCAGCAGCCCGGGCGGCTTCTCCTACGAGCAGTACTTC. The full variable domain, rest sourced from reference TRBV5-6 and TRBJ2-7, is DAGVTQSPTHLIKTRGQQVTLRCSPKSGHDTVSWYQQALGQGPQFIFQYYEEEERQRGNFPDRFSGHQFPNYSSELNVNALLLGDSALYLCASSPGGFSYEQYFGPGTRLTVT.

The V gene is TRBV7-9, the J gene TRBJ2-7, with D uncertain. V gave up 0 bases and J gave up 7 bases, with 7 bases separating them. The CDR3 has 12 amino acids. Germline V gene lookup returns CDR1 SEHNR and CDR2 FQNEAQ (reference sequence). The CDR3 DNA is TGTGCCAGCAGCTTAGCTGGAGCAGAGCAGTACTTC. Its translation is CASSLAGAEQYF.

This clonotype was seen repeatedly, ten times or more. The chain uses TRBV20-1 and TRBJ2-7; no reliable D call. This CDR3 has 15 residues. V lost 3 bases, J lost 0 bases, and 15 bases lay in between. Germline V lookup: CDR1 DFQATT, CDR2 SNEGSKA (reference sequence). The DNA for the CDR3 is TGCAGTGCTAGGAGAACAGAGTCTGTCTCCTACGAGCAGTACTTC. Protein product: CSARRTESVSYEQYF.

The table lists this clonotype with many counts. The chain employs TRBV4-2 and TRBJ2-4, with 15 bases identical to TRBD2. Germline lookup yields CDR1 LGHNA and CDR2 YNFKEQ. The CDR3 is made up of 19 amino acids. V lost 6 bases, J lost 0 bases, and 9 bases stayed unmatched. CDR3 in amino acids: CASSPRTSGGELAKNIQYF. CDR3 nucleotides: TGTGCCAGCAGTCCGAGGACTAGCGGGGGGGAGTTAGCCAAAAACATTCAGTACTTC.

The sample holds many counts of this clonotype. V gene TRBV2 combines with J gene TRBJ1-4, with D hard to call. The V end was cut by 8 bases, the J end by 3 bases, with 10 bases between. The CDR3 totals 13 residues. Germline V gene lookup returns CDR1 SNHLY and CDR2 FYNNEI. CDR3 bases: TGTGCCAGCGGTCTCGTTGCTAATGAAAAACTGTTTTTT. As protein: CASGLVANEKLFF. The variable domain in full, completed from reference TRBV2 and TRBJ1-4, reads EPEVTQTPSHQVTQMGQEVILRCVPISNHLYFYWYRQILGQKVEFLVSFYNNEISEKSEIFDDQFSVERPDGSNFTLKIRSTKLEDSAMYFCASGLVANEKLFFGSGTQLSVL.

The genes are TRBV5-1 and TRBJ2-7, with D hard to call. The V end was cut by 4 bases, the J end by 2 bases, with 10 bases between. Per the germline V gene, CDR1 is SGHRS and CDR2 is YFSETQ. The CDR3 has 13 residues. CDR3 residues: CASSPLTAYEQYF. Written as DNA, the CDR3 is TGCGCCAGCAGCCCCCTGACGGCCTACGAGCAGTACTTC.

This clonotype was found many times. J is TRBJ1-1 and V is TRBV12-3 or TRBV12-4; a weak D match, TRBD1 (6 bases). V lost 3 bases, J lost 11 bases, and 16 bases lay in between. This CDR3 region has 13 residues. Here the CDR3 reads CASSFGWGLGAFF. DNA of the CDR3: TGTGCCAGCAGTTTCGGGTGGGGGCTAGGGGCTTTCTTT.

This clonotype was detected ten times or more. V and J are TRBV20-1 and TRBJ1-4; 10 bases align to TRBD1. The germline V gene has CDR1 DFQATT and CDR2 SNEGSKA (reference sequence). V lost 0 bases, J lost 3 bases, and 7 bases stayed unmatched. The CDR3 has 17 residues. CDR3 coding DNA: TGCAGTGCTAGAGAGGACAGGGGGGTTCTATCTAATGAAAAACTGTTTTTT. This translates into CSAREDRGVLSNEKLFF.

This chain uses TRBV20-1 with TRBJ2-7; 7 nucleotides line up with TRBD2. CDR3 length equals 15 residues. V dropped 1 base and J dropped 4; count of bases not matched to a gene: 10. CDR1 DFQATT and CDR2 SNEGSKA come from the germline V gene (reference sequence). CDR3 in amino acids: CSARVAGRENYEQYF. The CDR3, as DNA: TGCAGTGCTAGAGTTGCAGGGCGGGAGAATTACGAGCAGTACTTC.

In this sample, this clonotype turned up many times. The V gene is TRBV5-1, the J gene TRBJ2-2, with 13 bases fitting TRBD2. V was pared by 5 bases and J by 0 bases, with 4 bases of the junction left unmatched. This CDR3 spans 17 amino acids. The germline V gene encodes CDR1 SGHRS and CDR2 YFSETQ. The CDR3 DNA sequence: TGCGCCAGCAGATGGACTAGCGGGAGCCCGAACACCGGGGAGCTGTTTTTT. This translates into CASRWTSGSPNTGELFF.